The 18 T cell receptor beta chains listed next were all sequenced from one sample in a study of T cell responses to AZD1222 COVID-19 vaccine. Here immunoSEQ multiplex PCR was the method, and the copy in TCRdb shows in-frame clones only, minus some. The table shows 120,000 to 150,000 clones, with around 90% occurring only once. The input for sequencing was peripheral blood, taken 28 days after the second AZD1222 dose. The receptor set was obtained from an adult who received the AZD1222 COVID-19 vaccine.

This CDR3 is CASSLDSLFSGANVLTF. Written as DNA, the CDR3 is TGTGCCAGCAGCTTGGACAGCCTGTTCTCTGGGGCCAACGTCCTGACTTTC. The V call is TRBV11-2, the J call TRBJ2-6, with a weak D call TRBD1 (6 bases). The CDR3 has 17 residues. Germline V gene sequence: CDR1 SGHAT, CDR2 FQNNGV. With 3 bases removed from V and 0 bases from J, the gap between germline ends came to 12 bases.

The chain carries TRBV7-3 and TRBJ2-7, with D perhaps TRBD1 (6 bases). V lost 6 bases and J lost 3, with 21 bases in between. CDR3 length: 16 residues. Germline V gives CDR1 SGHTA, CDR2 FQGTGA. The CDR3 region is CASSTWGQTTYYEQYF. The DNA for the CDR3 is TGTGCCAGCAGTACCTGGGGGCAGACAACCTACTACGAGCAGTACTTC.

This chain connects TRBV11-3 to TRBJ2-7; D perhaps matches TRBD1 (6 bases). Germline loops: CDR1 SGHNT, CDR2 YENEEA. With 4 bases removed from V and 4 bases from J, the gap between germline ends came to 11 bases. This CDR3 is 13 amino acids long. CDR3: CASSYTQGYEQYF. The CDR3 DNA follows: TGTGCCAGCAGCTACACACAGGGTTACGAGCAGTACTTC.

V and J are TRBV28 and TRBJ1-4; D gene unclear. CDR1 and CDR2 from the germline V gene are MDHEN and SYDVKM. V was shortened by 3 bases and J by 5 bases, with 13 bases between the two germline ends. The CDR3 extends over 15 amino acids. CDR3 in amino acids: CASSFLTAKNEKLFF. CDR3 sequence (DNA): TGTGCCAGCAGTTTCTTAACAGCGAAGAATGAAAAACTGTTTTTT.

The rearrangement links TRBV7-8 to TRBJ1-6; TRBD1 aligns across 8 bases. The CDR3 has 16 residues. V was pared by 4 bases and J by 5 bases, with 7 bases of the junction left unmatched. Germline values: CDR1 SGHVS, CDR2 FQNEAQ. The CDR3 DNA is TGTGCCAGCAGCTCAATTCGGGGACAGGATAATTCACCCCTCCACTTT. It specifies CASSSIRGQDNSPLHF. Combining the CDR3 with reference TRBV7-8 and TRBJ1-6 gives the whole variable domain GAGVSQSPRYKVAKRGQDVALRCDPISGHVSLFWYQQALGQGPEFLTYFQNEAQLDKSGLPSDRFFAERPEGSVSTLKIQRTQQEDSAVYLCASSSIRGQDNSPLHFGNGTRLTVT.

The V call is TRBV28, the J call TRBJ2-2; 7 nucleotides line up with TRBD2. V dropped 5 bases and J dropped 6; count of bases not matched to a gene: 6. This CDR3 region has 14 residues. CDR1 MDHEN and CDR2 SYDVKM come from the germline V gene. The CDR3 loop reads CASSPGRGSGELFF. DNA for the CDR3: TGTGCCAGCAGTCCGGGGAGGGGCTCCGGGGAGCTGTTTTTT.

This sequence joins TRBV9 and TRBJ1-3; 7 bases map to TRBD1. Germline CDR1 SGDLS, CDR2 YYNGEE. The CDR3 has 16 residues. Germline trimming cut 0 bases from V and 0 bases from J; bases unmatched to any gene: 3. The CDR3, as DNA: TGTGCCAGCAGCGTAGCTGACAGGGCCTCTGGAAACACCATATATTTT. It codes for CASSVADRASGNTIYF.

This clone was recorded a few times. Additional DNA sequences in this sample encode the identical CDR3. V usage is TRBV18 and J usage is TRBJ1-1; D may be TRBD1 (5 bases). V lost 1 base and J lost 0, with 6 bases in between. The CDR3 has 14 amino acids. Per the germline V gene, CDR1 is KGHSH and CDR2 is LQKENI. The CDR3 protein is CASSPQGMNTEAFF. The CDR3, as DNA: TGTGCCAGCTCACCACAGGGGATGAACACTGAAGCTTTCTTT.

V usage is TRBV28 and J usage is TRBJ2-3; TRBD1 is a possible D gene (6 bases). CDR1 and CDR2 from the germline V gene are MDHEN and SYDVKM. The CDR3 is 14 residues long. Trimming shortened V by 4 bases and J by 3 bases, and 11 bases separated the two germline ends. Here the CDR3 reads CASSSGTRTDTQYF. As DNA, the CDR3 is TGTGCCAGCAGTTCCGGGACAAGGACAGATACGCAGTATTTT.

The chain uses TRBV4-1 and TRBJ2-2; a weak D match, TRBD2 (7 bases). V lost 4 bases to trimming and J lost 2 bases, with 20 bases between them. The CDR3 is 18 amino acids. The germline V gene encodes CDR1 MGHRA and CDR2 YSYEKL. CDR3: CASSLYAWGGPNTGELFF. DNA for the CDR3: TGCGCCAGCAGCCTATATGCCTGGGGGGGCCCAAACACCGGGGAGCTGTTTTTT.

In DNA form, the CDR3 reads TGTGCCAGCAGATCACTCCGGGGGACTAGCCTTCTTGAGCAGTTCTTC. This gives the protein CASRSLRGTSLLEQFF. The V call is TRBV28, the J call TRBJ2-1, with TRBD2 matching over 9 bases. V shed 6 bases and J 9 bases; nucleotides not matched to a gene: 15. This CDR3 is built from 16 residues. Germline CDR1 is MDHEN and CDR2 is SYDVKM.

The chain recombines TRBV19 with TRBJ2-5, with 10 positions matching TRBD2. The CDR3 is 14 residues long. V was pared by 8 bases and J by 4 bases, with 7 bases of the junction left unmatched. From germline, CDR1 is LNHDA and CDR2 SQIVND (reference sequence). The CDR3 is CASASGGAGETQYF. In nucleotides, the CDR3 is TGTGCCAGTGCGAGCGGGGGGGCGGGAGAGACCCAGTACTTC.

The chain is built from TRBV9 and TRBJ2-2, with D perhaps TRBD1 (5 bases). Trimming removed 1 base at V and 6 bases at J, with 7 bases between. The germline V gene has CDR1 SGDLS and CDR2 YYNGEE. This CDR3 has 13 amino acids. Written as DNA, the CDR3 is TGTGCCAGCAGCGTATGGGGCGCCGGGGAGCTGTTTTTT. It is translated as CASSVWGAGELFF.

The chain employs TRBV7-6 and TRBJ2-2, with no clear D. The CDR3 has 11 amino acids. Germline CDR1 reads SGHVS; CDR2 reads FNYEAQ. Trimming took off 8 bases at V and 1 base at J, with 2 bases between the two ends. CDR3 nucleotides: TGTGCCAGCGGGAACACCGGGGAGCTGTTTTTT. Translated: CASGNTGELFF. The full variable domain, in which reference TRBV7-6 and TRBJ2-2 provide the parts outside the CDR3, is GAGVSQSPRYKVTKRGQDVALRCDPISGHVSLYWYRQALGQGPEFLTYFNYEAQQDKSGLPNDRFSAERPEGSISTLTIQRTEQRDSAMYRCASGNTGELFFGEGSRLTVL.

This clone was found once. The V call is TRBV28, the J call TRBJ1-2; D gene unclear. V was pared by 4 bases and J by 3 bases, with 9 bases between. In germline, CDR1 is MDHEN, CDR2 SYDVKM. The CDR3 runs 13 residues. For the CDR3, the DNA is TGTGCCAGCAGTTCCAGCAGACACTATGGCTACACCTTC. This sequence encodes CASSSSRHYGYTF.

CDR3: CASSPSVAGLNEQFF. The CDR3 nucleotides are TGTGCCAGCTCACCATCGGTAGCGGGGCTCAATGAGCAGTTCTTC. V gene TRBV18 combines with J gene TRBJ2-1; 8 bases match TRBD2. The germline V gene has CDR1 KGHSH and CDR2 LQKENI. The trim removed 2 bases at V and 6 bases at J, leaving 6 bases unmatched. The length of the CDR3 is 15 residues. Complete variable domain (other parts from reference TRBV18 and TRBJ2-1): NAGVMQNPRHLVRRRGQEARLRCSPMKGHSHVYWYRQLPEEGLKFMVYLQKENIIDESGMPKERFSAEFPKEGPSILRIQQVVRGDSAAYFCASSPSVAGLNEQFFGPGTRLTVL.

The V call is TRBV5-1, the J call TRBJ1-1; D possibly corresponds to TRBD1 (5 bases). Germline V lookup: CDR1 SGHRS, CDR2 YFSETQ. This CDR3 contains 18 residues. V gave up 4 bases and J gave up 0 bases, with 22 bases separating them. The chain's CDR3 is CASSPRASGMAMNTEAFF. The CDR3 region has the DNA TGCGCCAGCAGCCCCAGGGCCTCGGGCATGGCCATGAACACTGAAGCTTTCTTT.

This chain links TRBV4-3 with TRBJ2-2; 10 bases agree with TRBD2. The CDR3 consists of 18 residues. Looked up from germline, CDR1 is LGHNA and CDR2 is YSLEER. The trim removed 0 bases at V and 4 bases at J, leaving 8 bases unmatched. The DNA for the CDR3 is TGCGCCAGCAGCCAAGATCTCCTAGCGGGAGACGCCACCGGGGAGCTGTTTTTT. Translating it yields CASSQDLLAGDATGELFF.